This T cell receptor (beta chain) stems from a study of cytomegalovirus exposure and HLA in healthy donors. The PCR had 60 Vbeta and 13 Jbeta primers. Measured with immunoSEQ multiplex PCR; TCRdb has only the in-frame clones, and not every one. This sample's clone table lists about 170,000 clones. The germline gives CDR1 SEHNR, CDR2 FQNEAQ (reference sequence). The length of the CDR3 is 15 residues. V lost 5 bases and J lost 0; bases outside the gene matches: 4. The material sequenced was PBMCs. The TCR was taken from a woman aged 18-29 years in good health and CMV-seropositive. The chain has TRBV7-9 and TRBJ1-3, with 7 bases fitting TRBD1. The CDR3 region has the DNA TGTGCCAGCAGCGGAGGGACAGCCTCTGGAAACACCATATATTTT. It codes for CASSGGTASGNTIYF.